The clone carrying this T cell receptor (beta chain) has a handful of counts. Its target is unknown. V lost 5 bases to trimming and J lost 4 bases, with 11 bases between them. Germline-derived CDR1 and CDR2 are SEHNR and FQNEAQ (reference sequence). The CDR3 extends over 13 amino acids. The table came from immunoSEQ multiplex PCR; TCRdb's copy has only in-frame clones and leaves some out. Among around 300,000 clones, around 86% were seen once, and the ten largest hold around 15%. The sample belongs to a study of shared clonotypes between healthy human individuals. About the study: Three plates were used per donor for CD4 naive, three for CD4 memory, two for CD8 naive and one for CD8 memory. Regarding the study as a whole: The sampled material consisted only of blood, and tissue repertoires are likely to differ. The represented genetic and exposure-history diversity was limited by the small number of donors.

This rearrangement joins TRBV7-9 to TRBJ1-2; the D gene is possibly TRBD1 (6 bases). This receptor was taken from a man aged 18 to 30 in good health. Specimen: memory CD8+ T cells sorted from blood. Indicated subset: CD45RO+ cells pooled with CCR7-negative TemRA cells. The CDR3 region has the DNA TGTGCCAGCAGCCTACTGGACAGCTATGGCTACACCTTC. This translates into CASSLLDSYGYTF.